These 26 T cell receptor beta chains share one sample of origin, sequenced in a study of blood T cells in healthy people across ages. It was with a sample-barcoded 5' primer and a J-beta primer mix that a second PCR of about 7 to 12 cycles was run. TCRdb reprocessed the 5' RACE reads via MiXCR and lists one record per CDR3 protein. Of about 1.6 million distinct CDR3 sequences in the sample, about 35% were seen once. Material: blood. These receptors were collected from a woman aged 30 to 39 in good health.

The V call is TRBV15, the J call TRBJ1-1; D gene ambiguous. The germline CDR1 and CDR2 sequences are LNHNV and YYDKDF (reference sequence). The V end lost 1 base, the J end lost 5 bases, and 11 bases lay between the germline ends. CDR3 length equals 14 residues. CDR3 loop: CATSRVRGGTEAFF. CDR3 DNA: TGTGCCACCAGCAGAGTTCGAGGTGGGACTGAAGCTTTCTTT.

This chain joins TRBV19 and TRBJ2-1; TRBD1 aligns across 8 bases. The ends lost 8 bases at V and 3 bases at J; junction bases unmatched: 3. CDR3 length: 13 amino acids. Germline V gene data show CDR1 as LNHDA and CDR2 as SQIVND (reference sequence). The chain's CDR3 is CASGDRFYNEQFF. Here the CDR3 DNA reads TGTGCCAGTGGGGACAGGTTCTACAATGAGCAGTTCTTC.

This clonotype has more than one count but fewer than ten. The CDR3 DNA is TGCAGTGCTAGAAGACTAGCGGCATACAATGAGCAGTTCTTC. This sequence encodes CSARRLAAYNEQFF. V is TRBV20-1 and J is TRBJ2-1, with 9 nucleotides matching TRBD2. Losses at the gene ends were 2 bases for V and 4 bases for J; bases not matched to a gene: 3. The CDR3 has 14 amino acids. CDR1 is DFQATT and CDR2 is SNEGSKA in the germline V gene (reference sequence).

The chain recombines TRBV14 with TRBJ2-5; 7 bases are a match to TRBD1. This CDR3 is built from 14 residues. Trimming at V came to 2 bases and at J to 3 bases, leaving 3 bases not matched to a gene. In germline, CDR1 is SGHDN, CDR2 FVKESK. This chain's CDR3 is CASSQRQGKETQYF. CDR3 coding DNA: TGTGCCAGCAGCCAACGACAGGGAAAAGAGACCCAGTACTTC.

The chain couples TRBV3-1 to TRBJ2-7, with D possibly being TRBD1 or TRBD2 (5 bases each). V lost 4 bases and J lost 6, with 19 bases in between. Germline values: CDR1 LGHDT, CDR2 YNNKEL (reference sequence). The CDR3 is 15 amino acids. Here the CDR3 DNA reads TGTGCCAGCAGCCCGCCGGGACGAAGCCACGGCGAGCAGTACTTC. Encoded protein: CASSPPGRSHGEQYF.

This clonotype was recorded a few times. The rearrangement joins TRBV4-2 to TRBJ1-6, with 8 bases fitting TRBD1. J was trimmed by 14 bases and V by 3 bases; bases with no gene match: 12. The length of the CDR3 is 15 residues. CDR1 is LGHNA and CDR2 is YNFKEQ in the germline V gene. The CDR3 nucleotides read TGTGCCAGCAGCCAGGTCCCGGGACAGGAAGAGACCCTCCACTTT. This sequence encodes CASSQVPGQEETLHF.

This clonotype was observed a handful of times. The chain couples TRBV20-1 to TRBJ2-3; TRBD1 is a possible D gene (5 bases). Per germline, CDR1 DFQATT and CDR2 SNEGSKA (reference sequence). The CDR3 extends over 17 amino acids. V was pared by 6 bases and J by 2 bases, with 24 bases between. The DNA of the CDR3 is TGCAGTGCCCCCCTGTCCGAACAGGTCGCCTACACAGATACGCAGTATTTT. Its translation: CSAPLSEQVAYTDTQYF.

This clonotype was picked up a small number of times. This chain connects TRBV9 to TRBJ2-1, with D uncertain. The V end was cut by 6 bases, the J end by 5 bases, with 6 bases between. CDR1 and CDR2 from the germline V gene are SGDLS and YYNGEE. The CDR3 totals 11 residues. The CDR3 coding sequence is TGTGCCAGCAACCGGGACAATGAGCAGTTCTTC. Protein sequence: CASNRDNEQFF.

The rearrangement uses TRBV15 and TRBJ1-1, with 10 nucleotides matching TRBD1. Germline CDR1 is LNHNV and CDR2 is YYDKDF (reference sequence). The CDR3 has 14 residues. V gave up 6 bases and J gave up 5 bases; unmatched junction bases: 6. CDR3 sequence reads: CATSKTGGWTEAFF. DNA for the CDR3: TGTGCCACCAGTAAGACAGGGGGCTGGACTGAAGCTTTCTTT.

This clonotype was recorded only once. V and J are TRBV28 and TRBJ2-5; the D gene could be TRBD1 or TRBD2 (5 bases each). Gene TRBJ2-7 matches the end of the DNA better, so the J call may be wrong. The CDR3 has 13 residues. Germline assignment: CDR1 MDHEN and CDR2 SYDVKM. CDR3 sequence reads: CASRDQSTYEQYF. CDR3 in DNA: TGTGCCAGCCGGGACCAGTCGACCTACGAGCAGTACTTC.

Concerning this clonotype itself: One junction end disagrees with the germline gene, perhaps due to a read error. The chain combines TRBV27 with TRBJ2-1, with 10 bases identical to TRBD2. Per germline, CDR1 MNHEY and CDR2 SMNVEV (reference sequence). The CDR3 has 18 amino acids. The CDR3 spells CASRHGAGGPGSYNEQFF. CDR3 bases: TGCGCCAGCAGGCATGGAGCGGGAGGGCCAGGCTCCTACAATGAGCAGTTCTTC.

The chain employs TRBV6-2 or TRBV6-3 and TRBJ2-1; TRBD2 matches 8 bases. V lost 6 bases, J lost 8 bases, and 9 bases stayed unmatched. CDR3 length: 14 residues. Germline CDR1 is MNHEY and CDR2 is SVGEGT. CDR3 nucleotide sequence: TGTGCCAGCAGCCCGGGAGGGATAATCCATGAGCAGTTCTTC. Translation gives CASSPGGIIHEQFF.

The V gene is TRBV14, the J gene TRBJ2-7; 8 positions match TRBD1. V dropped 2 bases and J dropped 3; count of bases not matched to a gene: 9. CDR3 length: 16 amino acids. Germline V lookup: CDR1 SGHDN, CDR2 FVKESK. The chain's CDR3 is CASSQLDRDHRYEQYF. For the CDR3, the DNA is TGTGCCAGCAGCCAACTGGACAGGGACCACCGCTACGAGCAGTACTTC.

The rearrangement uses TRBV7-8 and TRBJ1-5; 7 nucleotides match TRBD1. This CDR3 contains 15 residues. Germline V gene lookup returns CDR1 SGHVS and CDR2 FQNEAQ. V lost 6 bases and J lost 3; bases outside the gene matches: 8. The CDR3 here is CASSTDRAVNQPQHF. CDR3 in DNA: TGTGCCAGCAGTACCGACAGGGCGGTCAATCAGCCCCAGCATTTT.

The genes are TRBV21-1 and TRBJ2-7; the listed D gene, TRBD1, was not tested against the DNA. TRBV21-1 is labeled a pseudogene. This CDR3 comprises 16 residues. The chain's CDR3 is CASTPPGTGVPYEQYF. DNA of the CDR3: TGTGCCAGCACTCCGCCAGGGACAGGGGTCCCTTACGAGCAGTACTTC.

The V call is TRBV7-9, the J call TRBJ1-5; no reliable D call. Per the germline V gene, CDR1 is SEHNR and CDR2 is FQNEAQ (reference sequence). With 7 bases removed from V and 7 bases from J, the gap between germline ends came to 11 bases. The CDR3 extends over 12 amino acids. CDR3 sequence reads: CASTTRGQPQHF. CDR3 coding DNA: TGTGCCAGCACCACTCGAGGGCAGCCCCAGCATTTT.

In this sample, this clonotype turned up many times. The chain uses TRBV5-1 and TRBJ2-1; TRBD1 aligns across 7 bases. V trimming: 0 bases; J trimming: 3 bases; junction bases outside the gene matches: 3. Germline CDR1 SGHRS, CDR2 YFSETQ. This CDR3 contains 15 residues. CDR3 region: CASSLEGTDYNEQFF. CDR3 DNA sequence: TGCGCCAGCAGCTTGGAAGGGACAGACTACAATGAGCAGTTCTTC.

This clonotype was recorded a few times. This chain links TRBV5-1 with TRBJ2-1; possible D gene TRBD1, 6 bases. The ends were cut back, 0 bases at V and 7 bases at J, with 17 bases in the middle. This CDR3 region has 16 residues. Germline CDR1 reads SGHRS; CDR2 reads YFSETQ. The CDR3, as DNA: TGCGCCAGCAGCTTGGATGGGTTTGACAGGAGGAATGAGCAGTTCTTC. Translation: CASSLDGFDRRNEQFF.

This chain connects TRBV27 to TRBJ2-7; D may be TRBD2 (7 bases). The DNA matches TRBJ2-5 better at its end, which makes the J call doubtful. CDR1 and CDR2 from the germline V gene are MNHEY and SMNVEV (reference sequence). This CDR3 spans 13 amino acids. The chain's CDR3 is CASGRGGVETQYF. The CDR3 nucleotides read TGTGCCAGCGGTAGGGGGGGCGTGGAGACCCAGTACTTC.

The chain carries TRBV4-1 and TRBJ2-7, with D perhaps TRBD1 or TRBD2 (5 bases each). V was cut by 2 bases and J by 4 bases, with 12 bases left in between. CDR1 MGHRA and CDR2 YSYEKL come from the germline V gene. This CDR3 has 14 amino acids. The CDR3 reads CASSQTWGGYEQYF. Written as DNA, the CDR3 is TGCGCCAGCAGCCAAACGTGGGGCGGGTACGAGCAGTACTTC.

This clonotype was found a few times. The chain recombines TRBV5-1 with TRBJ1-2; 9 nucleotides match TRBD1. V lost 4 bases to trimming and J lost 3 bases; unmatched junction nucleotides: 10. CDR1 SGHRS and CDR2 YFSETQ come from the germline V gene. The CDR3 extends over 16 amino acids. Written as DNA, the CDR3 is TGCGCCAGCAGCGCCGGACAGGGGCCTGTACACTATGGCTACACCTTC. Its translation is CASSAGQGPVHYGYTF.

As regards this clonotype: A junction boundary mismatches the germline segment, possibly from a read error. The J gene is TRBJ2-6, the V gene TRBV2; D might be TRBD1 (6 bases). Germline lookup yields CDR1 SNHLY and CDR2 FYNNEI. The CDR3 consists of 15 residues. CDR3 sequence: CASRTDRNEANVPTF. CDR3 coding DNA: TGTGCCAGCAGAACCGACAGGAATGAGGCCAACGTCCCGACTTTC.

This clonotype was seen a few times. The genes are TRBV6-1 and TRBJ2-5; D is unresolved. V shed 2 bases and J shed 0 bases, with 7 bases lying between them. This CDR3 has 14 residues. Germline-derived CDR1 and CDR2 are MNHNS and SASEGT. The CDR3: CASSELGDQETQYF. Written as DNA, the CDR3 is TGTGCCAGCAGTGAACTCGGAGACCAAGAGACCCAGTACTTC.

The genes are TRBV28 and TRBJ1-1; a weak D match, TRBD1 (5 bases). Germline lookup yields CDR1 MDHEN and CDR2 SYDVKM. Trimming shortened V by 3 bases and J by 8 bases, and 16 bases separated the two germline ends. The CDR3 length is 14 residues. Here the CDR3 DNA reads TGTGCCAGCAGTTTGCTGACAGCTAGCTTAGAAGCTTTCTTT. Translation gives CASSLLTASLEAFF. Variable domain in full (rest from reference TRBV28 and TRBJ1-1): DVKVTQSSRYLVKRTGEKVFLECVQDMDHENMFWYRQDPGLGLRLIYFSYDVKMKEKGDIPEGYSVSREKKERFSLILESASTNQTSMYLCASSLLTASLEAFFGQGTRLTVV.

This clonotype has only a few counts. The gene calls are TRBV9 and TRBJ2-4; 14 bases are a match to TRBD2. The end of the DNA is better explained by TRBJ2-7, so the J call may be wrong. This CDR3 has 19 amino acids. Germline CDR1 SGDLS, CDR2 YYNGEE. CDR3: CASSSDGGTSGSSGYEQYF. DNA of the CDR3: TGTGCCAGCAGCTCAGATGGTGGGACTAGCGGGAGCTCGGGGTACGAGCAGTACTTC.

This clonotype came up a few times. CDR3 nucleotide sequence: TGTGCCAGCAGCGTAGAAACTAGCGGGGGAATATACAATGAGCAGTTCTTC. This translates into CASSVETSGGIYNEQFF. The chain has TRBV9 and TRBJ2-1, with 11 bases aligning to TRBD2. Trimming took 0 bases from V and 4 from J; bases not matched to a gene: 6. The CDR3 runs to 17 residues. The germline V gene encodes CDR1 SGDLS and CDR2 YYNGEE.